The sequence of this TCR beta chain was determined in a study of patients and donors after allogeneic stem cell transplantation. TCRdb re-called the RT-PCR reads with MiXCR, one entry per CDR3 protein. The sample holds over 400,000 distinct CDR3 sequences, about a sixth seen once. This CDR3 region has 10 residues. V was clipped by 3 bases and J by 5 bases, with 3 bases between them. The germline CDR1 and CDR2 sequences are DFQATT and SNEGSKA (reference sequence). The chain joins TRBV20-1 to TRBJ2-3; the D is unclear. The source material was blood, either unsorted or a sorted T cell fraction (not recorded which). The TCR was taken from a human donor who was either an allogeneic HSCT recipient or a stem cell or donor lymphocyte infusion donor (not recorded which). It is not recorded whose cells these are; they may come from a transplant donor. CDR3 DNA: TGCAGTGCTAGTGAAGATACGCAGTATTTT. The encoded protein is CSASEDTQYF.